Here is one T cell receptor beta chain with its context. The sample is drawn from a study of cytomegalovirus exposure and HLA in healthy donors. The V segment lost 4 bases and the J segment 5 bases; nucleotides outside the gene matches: 5. Germline V gene data show CDR1 as MNHEY and CDR2 as SMNVEV (reference sequence). This CDR3 has 15 residues. 60 Vbeta and 13 Jbeta primers were used in PCR. Clones were sequenced by immunoSEQ multiplex PCR, and TCRdb holds only the in-frame ones, with some missing. Here the sample spans over 130,000 clones, around three fifths being singletons. Sequencing was performed on PBMCs. The chain has TRBV27 and TRBJ1-6, with 7 nucleotides matching TRBD1. The sequence came from a male donor in good health and CMV-seronegative. The CDR3: CASSSPTGHNSPLHF. The DNA for the CDR3 is TGTGCCAGCAGTTCCCCGACAGGGCATAATTCACCCCTCCACTTT.